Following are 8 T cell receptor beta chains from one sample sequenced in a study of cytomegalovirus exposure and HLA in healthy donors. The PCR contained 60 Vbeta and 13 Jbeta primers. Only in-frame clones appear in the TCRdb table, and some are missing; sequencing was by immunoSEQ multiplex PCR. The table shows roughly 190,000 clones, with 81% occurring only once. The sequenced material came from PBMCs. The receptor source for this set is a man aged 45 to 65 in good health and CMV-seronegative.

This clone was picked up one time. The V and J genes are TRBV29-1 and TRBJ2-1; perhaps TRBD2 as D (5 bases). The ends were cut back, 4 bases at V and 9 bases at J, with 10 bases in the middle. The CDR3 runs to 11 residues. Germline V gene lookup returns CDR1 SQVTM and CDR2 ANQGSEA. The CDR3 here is CSVVGTSEQFF. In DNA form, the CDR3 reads TGCAGCGTTGTTGGAACTAGTGAGCAGTTCTTC.

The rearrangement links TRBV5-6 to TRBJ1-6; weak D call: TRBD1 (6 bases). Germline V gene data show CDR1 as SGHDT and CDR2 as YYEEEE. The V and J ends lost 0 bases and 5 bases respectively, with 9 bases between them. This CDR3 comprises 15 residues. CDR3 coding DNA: TGTGCCAGCAGCTTGGACAGGGTGAATAATTCACCCCTCCACTTT. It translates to CASSLDRVNNSPLHF.

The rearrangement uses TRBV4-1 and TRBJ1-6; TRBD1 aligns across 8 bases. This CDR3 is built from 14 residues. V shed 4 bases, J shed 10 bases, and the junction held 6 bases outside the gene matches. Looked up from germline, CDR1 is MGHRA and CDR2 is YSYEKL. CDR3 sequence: CASSPDRALSPLHF. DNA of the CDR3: TGCGCCAGCAGCCCGGACAGGGCACTGTCACCCCTCCACTTT.

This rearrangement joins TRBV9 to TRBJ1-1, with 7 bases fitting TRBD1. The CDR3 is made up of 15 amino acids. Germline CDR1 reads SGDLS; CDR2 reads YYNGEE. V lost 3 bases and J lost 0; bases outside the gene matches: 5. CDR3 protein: CASSAGQYMNTEAFF. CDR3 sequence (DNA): TGTGCCAGCAGCGCGGGACAGTACATGAACACTGAAGCTTTCTTT.

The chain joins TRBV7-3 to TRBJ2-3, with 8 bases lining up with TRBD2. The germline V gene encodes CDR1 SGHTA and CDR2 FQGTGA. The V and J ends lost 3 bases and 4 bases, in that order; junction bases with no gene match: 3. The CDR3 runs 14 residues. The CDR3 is CASSLGLVADTQYF. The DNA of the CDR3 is TGTGCCAGCAGCTTGGGACTAGTAGCAGATACGCAGTATTTT.

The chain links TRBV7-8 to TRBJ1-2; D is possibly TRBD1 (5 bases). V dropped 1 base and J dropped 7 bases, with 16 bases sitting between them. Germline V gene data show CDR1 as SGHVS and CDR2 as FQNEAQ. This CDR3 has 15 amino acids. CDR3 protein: CASSLEGRALGGYTF. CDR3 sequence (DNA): TGTGCCAGCAGCTTAGAAGGCAGGGCCCTCGGTGGCTACACCTTC.

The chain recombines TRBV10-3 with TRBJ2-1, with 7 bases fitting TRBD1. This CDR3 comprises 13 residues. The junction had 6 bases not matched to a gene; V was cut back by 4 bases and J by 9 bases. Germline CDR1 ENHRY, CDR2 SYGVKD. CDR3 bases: TGTGCCATCAGTGGGGACAGTCAACTTGAGCAGTTCTTC. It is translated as CAISGDSQLEQFF.

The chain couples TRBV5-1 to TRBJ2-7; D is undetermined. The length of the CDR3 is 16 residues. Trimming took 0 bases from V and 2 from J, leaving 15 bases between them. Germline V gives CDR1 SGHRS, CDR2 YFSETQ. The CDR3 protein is CASSLVSGPEAYEQYF. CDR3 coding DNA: TGCGCCAGCAGCTTGGTATCAGGCCCGGAAGCCTACGAGCAGTACTTC.